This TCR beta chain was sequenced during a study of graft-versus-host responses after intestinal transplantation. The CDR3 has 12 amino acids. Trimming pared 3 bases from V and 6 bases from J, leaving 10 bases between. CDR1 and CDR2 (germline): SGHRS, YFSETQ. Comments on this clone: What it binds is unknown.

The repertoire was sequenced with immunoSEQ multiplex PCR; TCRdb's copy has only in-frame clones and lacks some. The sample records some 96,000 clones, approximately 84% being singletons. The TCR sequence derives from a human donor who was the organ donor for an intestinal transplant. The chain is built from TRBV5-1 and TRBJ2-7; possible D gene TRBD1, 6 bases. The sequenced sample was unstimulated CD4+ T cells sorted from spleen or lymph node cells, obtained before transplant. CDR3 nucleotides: TGCGCCAGCAGCTCCACAGGGATCGAGCAGTACTTC. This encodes CASSSTGIEQYF.